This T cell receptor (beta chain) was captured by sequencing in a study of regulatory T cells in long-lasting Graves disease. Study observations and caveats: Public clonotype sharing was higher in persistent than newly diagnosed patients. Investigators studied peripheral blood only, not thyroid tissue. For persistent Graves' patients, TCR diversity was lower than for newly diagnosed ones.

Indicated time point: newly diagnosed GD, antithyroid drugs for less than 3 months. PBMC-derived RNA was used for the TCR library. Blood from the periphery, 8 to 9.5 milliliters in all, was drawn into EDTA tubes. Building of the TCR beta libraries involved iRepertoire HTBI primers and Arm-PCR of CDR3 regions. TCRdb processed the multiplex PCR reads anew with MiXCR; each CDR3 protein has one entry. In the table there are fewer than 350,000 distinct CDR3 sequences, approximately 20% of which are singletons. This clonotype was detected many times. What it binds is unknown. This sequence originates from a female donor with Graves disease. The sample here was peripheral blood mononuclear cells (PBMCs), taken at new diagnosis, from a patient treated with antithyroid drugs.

The CDR3 DNA follows: TGTGCCAGCAGTTCGCGACTAGCTGGGGCCAACGTCCTGACTTTC. Protein product: CASSSRLAGANVLTF. The chain combines TRBV27 with TRBJ2-6; tentative D call: TRBD2 (6 bases). This CDR3 region has 15 residues. Germline V lookup: CDR1 MNHEY, CDR2 SMNVEV (reference sequence). The V end lost 4 bases, the J end lost 2 bases, and 9 bases lay between the germline ends.